The present T cell receptor (beta chain) was sequenced within a study of tumor and adjacent non-tumor tissue in lung cancer. Study-wide context: The cohort had 12 to 13 adenocarcinoma, a couple of squamous cell and 1 small cell patients. Stage I to III disease affected about nine men and 5 women aged about 30 to 85.

Germline values: CDR1 SQVTM, CDR2 ANQGSEA. CDR3 length: 13 amino acids. V shed 4 bases and J shed 10 bases, with 17 bases lying between them. RNA was extracted from bulk tissue without any cell sorting. As regards this clonotype: The conserved phenylalanine or tryptophan is not found at the CDR3 terminus, so this likely reflects a read error.

TCRbeta libraries were built with three rounds of nested PCR, modified from ARM-PCR. TCRdb called the multiplex PCR reads again in MiXCR, with one record for every CDR3 protein. The sample lists tens of thousands of distinct CDR3 sequences, 65% to 90% seen once, with 13% in the top ten. The chain has TRBV29-1 and TRBJ1-3; D not certain. Sequenced: lung tumor tissue. The receptor comes from a woman aged 45 to 65 with non-small cell lung cancer. CDR3 sequence (DNA): TGCAGCGTTGCTAGAAACTCTGGAGATACCATATATGTT. It yields the protein CSVARNSGDTIYV.